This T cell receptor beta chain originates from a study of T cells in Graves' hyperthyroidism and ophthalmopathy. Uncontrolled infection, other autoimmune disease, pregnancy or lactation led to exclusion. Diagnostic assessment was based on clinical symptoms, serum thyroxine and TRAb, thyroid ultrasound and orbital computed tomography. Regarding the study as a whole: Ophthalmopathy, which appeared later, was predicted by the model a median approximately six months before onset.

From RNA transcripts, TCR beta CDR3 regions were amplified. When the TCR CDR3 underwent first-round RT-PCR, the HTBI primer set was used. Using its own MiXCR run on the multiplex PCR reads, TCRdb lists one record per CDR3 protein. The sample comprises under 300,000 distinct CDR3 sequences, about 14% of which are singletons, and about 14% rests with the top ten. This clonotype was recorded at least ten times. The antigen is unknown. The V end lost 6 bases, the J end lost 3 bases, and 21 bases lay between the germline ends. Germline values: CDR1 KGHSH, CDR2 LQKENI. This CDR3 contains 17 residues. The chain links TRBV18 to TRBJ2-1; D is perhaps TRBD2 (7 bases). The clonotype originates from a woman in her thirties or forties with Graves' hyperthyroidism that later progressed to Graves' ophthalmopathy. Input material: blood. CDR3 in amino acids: CASSPGPSGQNYNEQFF. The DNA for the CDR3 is TGTGCCAGCTCCCCCGGCCCTAGCGGACAGAACTACAATGAGCAGTTCTTC. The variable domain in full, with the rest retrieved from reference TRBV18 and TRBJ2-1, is NAGVMQNPRHLVRRRGQEARLRCSPMKGHSHVYWYRQLPEEGLKFMVYLQKENIIDESGMPKERFSAEFPKEGPSILRIQQVVRGDSAAYFCASSPGPSGQNYNEQFFGPGTRLTVL.